This T cell receptor beta chain was captured by sequencing in a study of blood T cells in healthy people across ages. Alongside a J-beta primer mix, a sample-barcoded 5' primer served in a second PCR lasting roughly 6 to 11 cycles. TCRdb recomputed calls from the 5' RACE reads with MiXCR, one row per CDR3 protein. In the table there are around 970,000 distinct CDR3 sequences, roughly 50% of which are singletons. The CDR3 covers 14 residues. Trimming removed 0 bases at V and 12 bases at J, with 12 bases between. Germline V CDR1 and CDR2: LNHNV, YYDKDF (reference sequence). This clonotype was observed a few times. Its specificity is unknown. Each of the donors had ten milliliters of peripheral blood drawn into EDTA-treated Vacutainer tubes. There were at least 6 micrograms of total RNA extracted from every sample. Whole-study results and caveats: Roughly linearly, TCR beta diversity per million T cells fell as age increased. It was not known whether donors were CMV positive (a possible confounder of expanded clonotype changes).

The origin of this receptor is a woman aged 60 to 75 in good health. This rearrangement joins TRBV15 to TRBJ2-6; possible D gene TRBD1, 6 bases. Sequencing input: blood. The DNA for the CDR3 is TGTGCCACCAGCAGAGATCAGGTCAGGGGCGTCCTGACTTTC. Amino acids: CATSRDQVRGVLTF.